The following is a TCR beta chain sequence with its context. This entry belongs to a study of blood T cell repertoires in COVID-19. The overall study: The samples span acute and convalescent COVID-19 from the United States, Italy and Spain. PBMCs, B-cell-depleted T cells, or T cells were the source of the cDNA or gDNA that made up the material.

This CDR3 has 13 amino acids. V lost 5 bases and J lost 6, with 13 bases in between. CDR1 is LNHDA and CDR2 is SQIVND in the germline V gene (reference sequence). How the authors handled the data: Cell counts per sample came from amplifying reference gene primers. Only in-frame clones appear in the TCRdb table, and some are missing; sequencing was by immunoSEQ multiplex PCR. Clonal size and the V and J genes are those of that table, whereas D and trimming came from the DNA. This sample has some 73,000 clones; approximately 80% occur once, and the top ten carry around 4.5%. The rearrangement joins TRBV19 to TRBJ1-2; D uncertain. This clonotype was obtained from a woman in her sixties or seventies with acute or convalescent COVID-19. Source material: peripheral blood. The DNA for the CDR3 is TGTGCCAGTAGTGCGGATTTGGTCAATGGCTACACCTTC. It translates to CASSADLVNGYTF.